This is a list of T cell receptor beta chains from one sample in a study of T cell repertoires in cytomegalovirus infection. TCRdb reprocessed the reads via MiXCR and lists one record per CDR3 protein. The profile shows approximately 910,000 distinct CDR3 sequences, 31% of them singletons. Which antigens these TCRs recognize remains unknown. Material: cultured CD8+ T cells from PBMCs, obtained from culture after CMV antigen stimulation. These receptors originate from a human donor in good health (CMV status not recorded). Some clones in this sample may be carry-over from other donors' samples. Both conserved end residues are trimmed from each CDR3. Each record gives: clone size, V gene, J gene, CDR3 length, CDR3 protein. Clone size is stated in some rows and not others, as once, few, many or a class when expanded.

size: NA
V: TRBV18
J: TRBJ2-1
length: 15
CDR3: ASSPNLRDRIHNEQF

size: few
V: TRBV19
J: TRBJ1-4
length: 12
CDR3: ASSIGTLSEKLF

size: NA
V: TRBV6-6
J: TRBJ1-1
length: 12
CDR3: ASSYSGLGNEAF

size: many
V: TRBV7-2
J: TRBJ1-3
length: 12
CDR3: ASSPWFLGNTIY

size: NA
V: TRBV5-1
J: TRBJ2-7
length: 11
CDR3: ANRPGGGDEQY

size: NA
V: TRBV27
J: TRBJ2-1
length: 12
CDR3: ASTRTPDYNEQF

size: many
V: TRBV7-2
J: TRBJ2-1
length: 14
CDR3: ASSMTSGGHYNEQF

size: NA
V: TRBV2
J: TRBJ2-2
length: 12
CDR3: ASKPGYGTGELF

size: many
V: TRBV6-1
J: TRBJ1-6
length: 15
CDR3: ASSERRGQPSNSPLH

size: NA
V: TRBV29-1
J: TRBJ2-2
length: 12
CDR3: SVEGRGETGELF

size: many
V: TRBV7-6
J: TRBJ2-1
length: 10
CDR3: ASSPGTAEQF

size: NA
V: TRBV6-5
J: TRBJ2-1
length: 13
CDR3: ASSFSGTGYNEQF

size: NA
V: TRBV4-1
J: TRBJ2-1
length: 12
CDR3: ASSHPGMAGGLF